Given below is one T cell receptor (beta chain) in context. Its antigen is currently unknown. A multiplex PCR was run with 60 Vbeta primers and 13 Jbeta primers. The method was immunoSEQ multiplex PCR; TCRdb's version includes in-frame clones alone and lacks a portion of them. The sample shows roughly 190,000 clones, 80% to 85% of them seen only once. The data are from a study of cytomegalovirus exposure and HLA in healthy donors. The CDR3 has 16 amino acids. The V gene end was trimmed by 3 bases and the J gene end by 7 bases; junction bases not matched to a gene: 14. Germline loops: CDR1 LGHNA, CDR2 YSLEER. Study-wide points: An assumption of roughly uniform sequencing depth across donors underlay the presence/absence analyses. Reportedly, TCR beta sequences accurately predicted HLA-A and HLA-B alleles in most subjects.

The clonotype comes from a woman aged 18-35 years in good health and CMV-seronegative. The sequenced sample was PBMCs. The V and J genes are TRBV4-3 and TRBJ2-7, with TRBD2 identical over 8 bases. The CDR3 reads CASSQRSEAGVEEQYF. The CDR3 DNA follows: TGCGCCAGCAGCCAGCGTTCGGAAGCGGGAGTTGAAGAGCAGTACTTC.